This T cell receptor (beta chain) came from a study of early T cells in non-severe SARS-CoV-2 infection (dated by TCRdb to about 2021). For the study in its entirety: Because TCR sequencing relied on bulk RNA taken from unsorted whole blood, pairing of alpha and beta chains was not possible.

A case-control design nested within a healthcare worker cohort in London, UK, was used, with weekly nasopharyngeal swab PCR tests and blood sampling performed. Between 23 and 31 March 2020, the week of the UK lockdown, healthcare workers were enrolled and then followed up weekly for as long as 16 weeks. The CDR3 contains 15 residues, cysteine and phenylalanine counted. The kept DNA is CDR3 alone, 45 bases in frame from the first base. At the junction V is shortened by 0 bases and J by 4 bases, with 13 bases in between. CDR1 SGHKS and CDR2 YYEKEE were looked up in the germline V gene (reference sequence). The method behind the library was 5' RACE. The sequencer was a NextSeq 500. In the TCR library protocol, unique molecular identifiers were attached to individual cDNA molecules to correct for PCR bias and sequencing error. Both TCR alpha and beta chains were sequenced, and tight co-correlation was observed between alpha and beta sequence abundances in each sample. The study's processing was this. Decombinator V4 was used to perform V gene, J gene and CDR3 annotation of TCR sequences. TCRs were defined as expanded if a significant change between any two time points was detected under a Poisson model with p below 0.0001. TCR abundances were normalised to the total number of TCRs sequenced per sample and expressed as counts per million. MAIT TCRs were defined by TRAV1-2 paired with TRAJ12, TRAJ20 or TRAJ33, and iNKT TCRs by TRAV10 paired with TRAJ18. VDJdb, accessed 1 November 2021, was searched for CMV, EBV and SARS-CoV-2 annotated TCRs, with TCRs annotated for multiple antigens excluded. TCRdb trimmed the raw reads at Q25, called clones with MiXCR and kept productive beta chains. All rows with the same CDR3 protein become a single entry with the most common DNA and genes. TCRdb's processing, not the authors' own work, is the source of the V and J calls. The sample has around 30,000 distinct CDR3 sequences on record, over 5% of them singletons. More than 6.5% of the sample rests with the top ten.

Study-level results and caveats: VDJdb matching was skewed toward anti-spike CD8 responses and likely underestimated virus-specific expansions by missing private and CD4 specificities.

This clonotype was picked up a small number of times. It lacks a known antigen. Within one base of it there is no much larger clone, and no base qualities were kept. The material sequenced was whole blood. The TCR originated in an adult who was a healthcare worker with PCR-confirmed SARS-CoV-2 infection or an uninfected control (not recorded which). The chain uses TRBV5-5 and TRBJ1-2, with a tentative D gene TRBD1 over 5 matching bases. The CDR3 amino acid sequence is: CASSLAGTSIYGYTF. The nucleotide sequence is given as TGTGCCAGCAGCTTGGCAGGGACCTCTATCTATGGCTACACCTTC. Joined to the reference TRBV5-5 and TRBJ1-2 proteins, this CDR3 gives the full variable domain: DAGVTQSPTHLIKTRGQQVTLRCSPISGHKSVSWYQQVLGQGPQFIFQYYEKEERGRGNFPDRFSARQFPNYSSELNVNALLLGDSALYLCASSLAGTSIYGYTFGSGTRLTVV.